This TCR beta chain was identified during a study of control samples from healthy donors and cancer patients. The assay was immunoSEQ multiplex PCR, and TCRdb's table has in-frame clones only and misses some. Among about 100,000 clones listed, about 90% were seen once. The length of the CDR3 is 15 residues. Germline values: CDR1 MNHNY, CDR2 SVGAGI (reference sequence). Trimming cost V 0 bases and J 9 bases; bases outside gene matches: 8. V is TRBV6-6 and J is TRBJ1-5; 7 bases match TRBD1. Material for sequencing was blood. This receptor was obtained from a woman aged 45-65 years in good health. The CDR3 loop is CASSYSRDSKSPQHF. The DNA of the CDR3 is TGTGCCAGCAGTTACTCCCGGGACAGCAAGTCGCCCCAGCATTTT.